This paragraph covers one T cell receptor (beta chain) sequence. This record comes from a study of blood T cells in healthy people across ages. This CDR3 spans 14 amino acids. The V gene's germline CDR1 is SGHTA and CDR2 FQGNSA. Primers used in a second PCR of roughly 6 to 11 cycles were a sample-barcoded 5' primer and a J-beta primer mix. TCRdb re-called the 5' RACE reads through MiXCR, storing one row per CDR3 protein. The table records 1,100,000 or so distinct CDR3 sequences, more than 35% of them present only once. This receptor was taken from a woman in her sixties or seventies in good health. The gene calls are TRBV7-2 and TRBJ2-4; D ambiguous. The DNA matches TRBJ2-5 better at its end, which makes the J call doubtful. The sample consisted of blood. The CDR3 region has the DNA TGTGCCAGCAGCTTAGAATTCCTCACGGCGACCCAGTACTTC. This encodes CASSLEFLTATQYF.